This TCR beta chain was captured by sequencing in a study of identical twins. Study-wide findings and caveats: Beta out-of-frame sequences showed weaker excess sharing between twins.

TCRdb fed the 5' RACE reads into MiXCR, producing one record per CDR3 protein. The sample lists hundreds of thousands of distinct CDR3 sequences, about 12% occurring once. CDR3 length: 15 residues. Germline loops: CDR1 DFQATT, CDR2 SNEGSKA (reference sequence). Trimming left V 6 bases short and J 0 bases short, with 17 bases between. The donors were all healthy and Caucasian. Regarding this clonotype: Its antigen is unknown.

These data were also reused for a study on yellow fever vaccine responses in identical twins. That publication notes: Twins' vaccine T cell response reportedly gave the appearance of partial convergence and partial personalization.

The J gene is TRBJ2-5, the V gene TRBV20-1, with D maybe TRBD1 (6 bases). The receptor was isolated from a woman aged 18-30 years in good health. Sequences were obtained from PBMCs. CDR3 coding DNA: TGCAGTGCACGTCCACTCAGGGGAGACCAAGAGACCCAGTACTTC. This gives the protein CSARPLRGDQETQYF.